Following are 7 T cell receptor beta chains from one sample sequenced in a study of T cells in tuberculosis (dated by TCRdb to 2016 to 2019). Libraries came from the immunoSEQ multiplex PCR assay. The source is immuneACCESS, and TCRdb retained only in-frame sequences with V and J called. Part of the clones is not carried over; for the studies checked, unresolved V genes explain less than half of this, and the remainder is unexplained. The sample table contains more than 35,000 clones; only one count was recorded for about 94% of them. Jointly, the top ten make up 9% to 13% of the sample. Sequencing input: PBMCs. Receptors originate from a donor aged 10-29 years with latent tuberculosis or without tuberculosis infection. Some clones in this sample may be carry-over from other donors' samples.

This clone was counted a single time. The chain couples TRBV2 to TRBJ1-2; 8 bases map to TRBD1. Germline lookup yields CDR1 SNHLY and CDR2 FYNNEI. V shed 8 bases and J 5 bases; nucleotides not matched to a gene: 13. The CDR3 is made up of 15 amino acids. CDR3 nucleotides: TGTGCCAGCCAGGACAGGGAAGGGCTATATTATGGCTACACCTTC. Encoded protein: CASQDREGLYYGYTF.

The chain uses TRBV5-6 and TRBJ2-5, with D possibly matching TRBD1 (6 bases). V dropped 4 bases and J dropped 2 bases, with 12 bases sitting between them. Germline V lookup: CDR1 SGHDT, CDR2 YYEEEE. The length of the CDR3 is 14 residues. In nucleotides, the CDR3 is TGTGCCAGCAGCCTGCCCGGGACACAAGAGACCCAGTACTTC. Residues: CASSLPGTQETQYF.

DNA of the CDR3: TGTGCCAGTAGTATTGGGCCTCAGGGCACCTACAATGAGCAGTTCTTC. It yields the protein CASSIGPQGTYNEQFF. The chain is built from TRBV19 and TRBJ2-1, with D perhaps TRBD1 (5 bases). Germline assignment: CDR1 LNHDA and CDR2 SQIVND (reference sequence). V gave up 3 bases and J gave up 2 bases, with 14 bases separating them. The CDR3 extends over 16 amino acids.

This chain connects TRBV4-1 to TRBJ1-5, with D unclear. V shed 2 bases and J shed 0 bases, with 11 bases lying between them. The CDR3 extends over 16 amino acids. Germline V CDR1 and CDR2: MGHRA, YSYEKL. CDR3 coding DNA: TGCGCCAGCAGCCAATGGGCAGAGTATAGCAATCAGCCCCAGCATTTT. It translates to CASSQWAEYSNQPQHF.

The chain uses TRBV7-2 and TRBJ2-3; 8 nucleotides agree with TRBD1. The CDR3 sequence is 14 residues long. Trimming at V came to 5 bases and at J to 4 bases, leaving 5 bases not matched to a gene. Germline CDR1 SGHTA, CDR2 FQGNSA. The CDR3 bases are TGTGCCAGCAGCCGAGGACAGGGCGCAGATACGCAGTATTTT. Encoded protein: CASSRGQGADTQYF.

J is TRBJ2-3 and V is TRBV5-6; possibly TRBD1 for D (6 bases). V was trimmed by 1 base and J by 4 bases, leaving 13 bases between them. Germline CDR1 and CDR2: SGHDT and YYEEEE. This CDR3 region has 15 residues. CDR3 bases: TGTGCCAGCAGCTTGTACCCTTCAGGGGCAGATACGCAGTATTTT. This translates into CASSLYPSGADTQYF.

The rearrangement uses TRBV5-6 and TRBJ1-3; TRBD1 matches at 7 bases. The V segment lost 3 bases and the J segment 0 bases; nucleotides outside the gene matches: 6. CDR3 length: 16 amino acids. CDR1 and CDR2 (germline): SGHDT, YYEEEE. CDR3 sequence (DNA): TGTGCCAGCAGCTCTACAGGGGCCAACTCTGGAAACACCATATATTTT. It is translated as CASSSTGANSGNTIYF. Full variable domain (outside the CDR3, taken from reference TRBV5-6 and TRBJ1-3): DAGVTQSPTHLIKTRGQQVTLRCSPKSGHDTVSWYQQALGQGPQFIFQYYEEEERQRGNFPDRFSGHQFPNYSSELNVNALLLGDSALYLCASSSTGANSGNTIYFGEGSWLTVV.